Listed below are T cell receptor beta chains from one sample, sequenced in a study of OX40 agonist ivuxolimab in advanced cancers. TCRdb keeps only in-frame clones here, not all; method: immunoSEQ multiplex PCR. The data contain approximately 15,000 clones, about 80% of them seen just once; the ten biggest clones take up more than 9%. This specimen consisted of CD4+ or CD8+ T cells sorted from blood, obtained in a trial of the OX40 agonist ivuxolimab. The receptors shown here come from an adult with an advanced solid tumor such as melanoma, head and neck, liver or kidney cancer. Both conserved end residues are part of each CDR3. The order of the fields is V gene, D gene, clone size, J gene, CDR3 protein, CDR3 DNA. The D gene is left open where the match is weak. The size field is filled for only some rows; it gives once, few, many or a size class.

>TRBV7-3|-|-|TRBJ2-3
CASSPSPIVDTQYF
TGTGCCAGCAGCCCCTCGCCGATTGTAGATACGCAGTATTTT
>TRBV4-3|-|medium-sized|TRBJ1-2
CASSQQRTANYGYTF
TGCGCCAGCAGCCAACAACGGACAGCGAATTATGGCTACACCTTC
>TRBV13|-|-|TRBJ1-2
CASSFVSQGRNYTF
TGTGCCAGCAGCTTCGTGTCACAGGGAAGAAACTACACCTTC
>TRBV7-9|-|-|TRBJ1-1
CASSPWAAGTEAFF
TGTGCCAGCAGCCCCTGGGCCGCGGGGACTGAAGCTTTCTTT
>TRBV5-1|TRBD2|-|TRBJ2-2
CASSLAVLAGRVGELFF
TGCGCCAGCAGCTTGGCCGTGCTAGCGGGGAGAGTCGGGGAGCTGTTTTTT
>TRBV9|TRBD2|-|TRBJ2-3
CASSRGGSSTDTQYF
TGTGCCAGCAGCCGCGGGGGTTCTAGCACAGATACGCAGTATTTT
>TRBV13|-|-|TRBJ2-6
CASSLVANVLTF
TGTGCCAGCAGCTTAGTGGCCAACGTCCTGACTTTC
>TRBV13|-|-|TRBJ2-1
CASSLGPFKQFF
TGTGCCAGCAGCTTAGGTCCCTTTAAGCAGTTCTTC
>TRBV7-6|-|-|TRBJ2-3
CASSLARGTDTQYF
TGTGCCAGCAGCTTAGCCAGGGGCACAGATACGCAGTATTTT
>TRBV9|-|-|TRBJ1-5
CASSSDGKGNQPQHF
TGTGCCAGCAGCTCCGATGGGAAGGGCAATCAGCCCCAGCATTTT
>TRBV14|TRBD1|-|TRBJ1-6
CASSQETGEGSPLHF
TGTGCCAGCAGCCAAGAAACAGGGGAAGGTTCACCCCTCCACTTT
>TRBV6-1|-|-|TRBJ1-5
CASTQTGENQPQHF
TGTGCCAGCACCCAAACGGGAGAGAATCAGCCCCAGCATTTT
>TRBV6-5|-|-|TRBJ2-5
CASSLAAIAETQYF
TGTGCCAGCAGTTTAGCGGCAATAGCGGAGACCCAGTACTTC
>TRBV7-6|-|-|TRBJ2-3
CASSLEARLSTDTQYF
TGTGCCAGCAGCTTAGAAGCGAGGTTGAGCACAGATACGCAGTATTTT
>TRBV4-2|-|-|TRBJ2-2
CASMPSANTGELFF
TGTGCCAGCATGCCTAGCGCGAACACCGGGGAGCTGTTTTTT
>TRBV27|-|-|TRBJ2-3
CASSFWGSADTQYF
TGTGCCAGCAGTTTTTGGGGGTCTGCAGATACGCAGTATTTT
>TRBV27|-|-|TRBJ2-7
CASSLSFLYEQYF
TGTGCCAGCAGTTTGAGCTTTCTCTACGAGCAGTACTTC
>TRBV5-5|TRBD2|-|TRBJ2-7
CASSQAHPGLAGEGYF
TGTGCCAGCAGCCAGGCCCACCCGGGACTAGCGGGAGAAGGGTACTTC
>TRBV7-9|-|-|TRBJ1-6
CASSLLGWGQPYNSPLHF
TGTGCCAGCAGCTTACTGGGCTGGGGGCAACCCTATAATTCACCCCTCCACTTT
>TRBV9|-|-|TRBJ1-1
CASSVGGGDTEAFF
TGTGCCAGCAGCGTAGGTGGCGGGGACACTGAAGCTTTCTTT
>TRBV19|TRBD1|-|TRBJ2-7
CASGRQGPYEQYF
TGTGCCAGTGGAAGACAGGGGCCCTACGAGCAGTACTTC
>TRBV11-2|TRBD1|-|TRBJ2-7
CASSWPGQGYYEQYF
TGTGCCAGCAGCTGGCCGGGACAGGGATACTACGAGCAGTACTTC
>TRBV7-8|-|-|TRBJ1-6
CASSLGSSPLHF
TGTGCCAGCAGCTTAGGATCTTCACCCCTCCACTTT
>TRBV4-3|-|-|TRBJ2-2
CASSPPSAGELFF
TGCGCCAGCAGCCCGCCTAGTGCCGGGGAGCTGTTTTTT
>TRBV10-3|-|-|TRBJ1-1
CAISDSRVNTEAFF
TGTGCCATCAGTGACAGTCGGGTGAACACTGAAGCTTTCTTT
>TRBV6-6|-|-|TRBJ1-2
CASRELQGYGYTF
TGTGCCAGCAGGGAGCTGCAGGGTTACGGCTACACCTTC
>TRBV9|-|-|TRBJ2-3
CASSPGPLTDTQYF
TGTGCCAGCAGCCCAGGCCCTCTCACAGATACGCAGTATTTT
>TRBV27|TRBD1|-|TRBJ2-3
CASSFLTGVADTQYF
TGTGCCAGCAGTTTCTTGACAGGGGTTGCAGATACGCAGTATTTT
>TRBV9|-|-|TRBJ1-3
CASSPKTGFYGNTIYF
TGTGCCAGCAGCCCAAAAACAGGGTTTTATGGAAACACCATATATTTT
>TRBV7-8|-|-|TRBJ2-7
CASNPDSPGSGEYF
TGTGCCAGCAACCCCGACAGCCCCGGTTCTGGAGAGTACTTC
>TRBV7-9|-|-|TRBJ2-2
CASSPEDTGRNTGELFF
TGTGCCAGCAGCCCAGAGGACACCGGTAGGAACACCGGGGAGCTGTTTTTT
>TRBV6-5|TRBD2|-|TRBJ2-1
CASRFGLAGLDEQFF
TGTGCCAGCAGATTTGGACTAGCGGGCCTGGATGAGCAGTTCTTC
>TRBV27|-|-|TRBJ2-5
CASRPRAGVNQETQYF
TGTGCCAGCCGCCCCCGGGCAGGGGTCAACCAAGAGACCCAGTACTTC
>TRBV7-2|TRBD1|-|TRBJ2-7
CASSPGTGDYEQYF
TGTGCCAGCAGCCCCGGGACAGGGGACTACGAGCAGTACTTC
>TRBV27|TRBD1|-|TRBJ2-7
CASSLGTGINEQYF
TGTGCCAGCAGTTTGGGGACAGGTATAAACGAGCAGTACTTC
>TRBV2|-|few|TRBJ1-4
CASSEWGGGTPNEKLFF
TGTGCCAGCAGTGAATGGGGGGGCGGGACTCCCAATGAAAAACTGTTTTTT
>TRBV7-6|-|-|TRBJ2-5
CASEGPWGETQYF
TGTGCCAGCGAAGGCCCCTGGGGAGAGACCCAGTACTTC
>TRBV6-6|-|once|TRBJ2-1
CASSYTNYDNEQFF
TGTGCCAGCAGTTACACTAACTACGACAATGAGCAGTTCTTC
>TRBV6-9|-|-|TRBJ2-5
CASSYSVSSKTQYF
TGTGCCAGCAGTTACTCAGTTTCATCTAAGACCCAGTACTTC
>TRBV19|-|-|TRBJ2-1
CASSPKAGNEQFF
TGTGCCAGTAGTCCTAAGGCAGGGAATGAGCAGTTCTTC
>TRBV28|-|-|TRBJ2-1
CASSLGISSSYNEQFF
TGTGCCAGCAGTTTAGGGATCTCGAGCTCCTACAATGAGCAGTTCTTC
>TRBV10-2|-|-|TRBJ1-2
CASSESGVGYTF
TGCGCCAGCAGTGAGTCAGGGGTTGGCTACACCTTC
>TRBV7-4|-|once|TRBJ1-5
CAIPSGIPNQPQHF
TGTGCCATCCCATCAGGGATCCCTAATCAGCCCCAGCATTTT
>TRBV28|TRBD2|-|TRBJ2-1
CASSFLGGRDHNEQFF
TGTGCCAGCAGTTTTCTCGGCGGGAGGGATCACAATGAGCAGTTCTTC
>TRBV7-3|TRBD1|-|TRBJ2-2
CASSSTGVGAGELFF
TGTGCCAGCAGCTCTACAGGGGTGGGTGCCGGGGAGCTGTTTTTT
>TRBV7-9|TRBD1|once|TRBJ2-1
CASSTRTGRSQNEQFF
TGTGCCAGCAGCACCCGGACAGGGCGTTCTCAAAATGAGCAGTTCTTC
>TRBV28|-|-|TRBJ1-4
CASSRRPLRNEKLFF
TGTGCCAGCAGCCGCAGACCCCTCCGGAACGAAAAACTGTTTTTT
>TRBV9|TRBD2|-|TRBJ2-1
CASSGSGRPYNEQFF
TGTGCCAGCAGCGGTAGCGGGAGGCCTTACAATGAGCAGTTCTTC
>TRBV7-9|TRBD2|medium-sized|TRBJ2-1
CASSPVLTSGSDNEQFF
TGTGCCAGCAGCCCCGTCCTGACTAGCGGGAGTGACAATGAGCAGTTCTTC
>TRBV4-2|TRBD2|-|TRBJ2-7
CASSQAGFSGSYEQYF
TGTGCCAGCAGCCAAGCCGGCTTTAGCGGGAGCTACGAGCAGTACTTC
>TRBV19|-|-|TRBJ1-5
CASSIGRTANQPQHF
TGTGCCAGTAGTATAGGACGGACAGCGAATCAGCCCCAGCATTTT
>TRBV4-3|TRBD1|-|TRBJ2-3
CASSQDSQGADTQYF
TGCGCCAGCAGCCAAGATTCCCAGGGGGCAGATACGCAGTATTTT
>TRBV19|-|-|TRBJ2-7
CASSIDLAYEQYF
TGTGCCAGTAGTATAGATCTGGCCTACGAGCAGTACTTC
>TRBV10-3|-|-|TRBJ2-7
CAISGGTEQYF
TGTGCCATCAGTGGGGGAACCGAGCAGTACTTC